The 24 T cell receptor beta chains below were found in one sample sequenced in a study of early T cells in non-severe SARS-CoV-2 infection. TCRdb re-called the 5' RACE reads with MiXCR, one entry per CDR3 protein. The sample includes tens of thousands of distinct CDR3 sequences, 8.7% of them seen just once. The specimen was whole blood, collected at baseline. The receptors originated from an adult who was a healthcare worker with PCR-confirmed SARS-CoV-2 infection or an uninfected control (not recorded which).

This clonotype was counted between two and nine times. The CDR3 sequence: CASSPQGYGANVLTF. CDR3 coding DNA: TGTGCCAGCAGTCCCCAGGGGTATGGGGCCAACGTCCTGACTTTC. The rearrangement links TRBV27 to TRBJ2-6; a weak D match, TRBD1 (6 bases). The CDR3 runs to 15 residues. Germline V lookup: CDR1 MNHEY, CDR2 SMNVEV (reference sequence). The germline V and J ends were trimmed by 5 bases and 3 bases, with 11 bases remaining between them.

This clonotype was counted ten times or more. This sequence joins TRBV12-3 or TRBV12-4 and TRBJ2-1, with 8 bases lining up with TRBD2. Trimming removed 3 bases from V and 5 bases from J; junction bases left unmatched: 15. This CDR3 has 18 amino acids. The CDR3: CASSFARGVAGGHNEQFF. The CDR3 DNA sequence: TGTGCCAGCAGTTTCGCGCGGGGGGTCGCTGGAGGACACAATGAGCAGTTCTTC.

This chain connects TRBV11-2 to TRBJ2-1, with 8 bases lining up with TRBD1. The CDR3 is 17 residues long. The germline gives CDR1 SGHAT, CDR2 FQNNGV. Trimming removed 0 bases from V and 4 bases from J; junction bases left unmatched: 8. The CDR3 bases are TGTGCCAGCAGCTTAGAACTCGATCAGGGGGCATACAATGAGCAGTTCTTC. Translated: CASSLELDQGAYNEQFF.

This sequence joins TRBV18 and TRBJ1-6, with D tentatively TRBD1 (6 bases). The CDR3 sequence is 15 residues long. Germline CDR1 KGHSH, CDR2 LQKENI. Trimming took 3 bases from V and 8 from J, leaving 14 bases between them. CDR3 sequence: CASSPFGGAHSPLHF. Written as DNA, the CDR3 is TGTGCCAGCTCACCTTTTGGGGGGGCGCATTCACCCCTCCACTTT.

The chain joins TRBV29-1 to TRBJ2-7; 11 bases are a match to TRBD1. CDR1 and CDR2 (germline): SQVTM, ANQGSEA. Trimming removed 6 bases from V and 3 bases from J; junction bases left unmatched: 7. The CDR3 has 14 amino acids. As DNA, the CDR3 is TGCAGCGTCCCTGGGACAGGGGGACGCTACGAGCAGTACTTC. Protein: CSVPGTGGRYEQYF.

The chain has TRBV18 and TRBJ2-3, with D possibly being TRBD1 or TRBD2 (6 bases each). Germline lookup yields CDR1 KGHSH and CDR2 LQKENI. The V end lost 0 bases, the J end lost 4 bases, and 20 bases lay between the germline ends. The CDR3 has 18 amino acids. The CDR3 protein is CASSPPREGGRGSDTQYF. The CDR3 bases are TGTGCCAGCTCACCACCCCGTGAGGGGGGCCGGGGATCAGATACGCAGTATTTT. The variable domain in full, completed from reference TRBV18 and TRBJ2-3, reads NAGVMQNPRHLVRRRGQEARLRCSPMKGHSHVYWYRQLPEEGLKFMVYLQKENIIDESGMPKERFSAEFPKEGPSILRIQQVVRGDSAAYFCASSPPREGGRGSDTQYFGPGTRLTVL.

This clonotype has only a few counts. The CDR3 spells CASSPSPSGLTYNEQFF. The CDR3 DNA follows: TGTGCCAGCAGCCCATCACCTAGCGGGTTAACCTACAATGAGCAGTTCTTC. V gene TRBV7-6 combines with J gene TRBJ2-1; 8 bases line up with TRBD2. This CDR3 has 17 residues. The trim removed 5 bases at V and 2 bases at J, leaving 11 bases unmatched. CDR1 and CDR2 (germline): SGHVS, FNYEAQ. Full variable domain (remainder filled in from reference TRBV7-6 and TRBJ2-1): GAGVSQSPRYKVTKRGQDVALRCDPISGHVSLYWYRQALGQGPEFLTYFNYEAQQDKSGLPNDRFSAERPEGSISTLTIQRTEQRDSAMYRCASSPSPSGLTYNEQFFGPGTRLTVL.

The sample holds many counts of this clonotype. CDR3 protein: CASSADRESTGELFF. The CDR3 nucleotides are TGTGCCAGCAGTGCGGACAGGGAGAGCACCGGGGAGCTGTTTTTT. V and J are TRBV2 and TRBJ2-2, with 8 bases identical to TRBD1. The CDR3 extends over 15 amino acids. Germline V lookup: CDR1 SNHLY, CDR2 FYNNEI. The junction had 5 bases not matched to a gene; V was cut back by 4 bases and J by 4 bases.

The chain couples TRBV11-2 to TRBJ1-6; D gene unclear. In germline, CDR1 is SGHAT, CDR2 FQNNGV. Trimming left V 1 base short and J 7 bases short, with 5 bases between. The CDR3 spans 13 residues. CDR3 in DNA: TGTGCCAGCAGCTTAGTGCGGAATTCACCCCTCCACTTT. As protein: CASSLVRNSPLHF.

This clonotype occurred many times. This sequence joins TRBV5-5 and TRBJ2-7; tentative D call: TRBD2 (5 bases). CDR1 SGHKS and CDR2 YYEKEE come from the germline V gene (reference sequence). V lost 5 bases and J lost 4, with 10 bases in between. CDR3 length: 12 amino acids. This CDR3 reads CASSPSGYEQYF. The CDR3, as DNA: TGTGCCAGCAGTCCCTCGGGATACGAGCAGTACTTC.

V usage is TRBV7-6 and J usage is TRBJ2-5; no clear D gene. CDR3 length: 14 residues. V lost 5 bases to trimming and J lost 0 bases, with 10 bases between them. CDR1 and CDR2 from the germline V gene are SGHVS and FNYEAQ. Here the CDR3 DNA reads TGTGCCAGCAGCCGACGCTCGTACCAAGAGACCCAGTACTTC. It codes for CASSRRSYQETQYF.

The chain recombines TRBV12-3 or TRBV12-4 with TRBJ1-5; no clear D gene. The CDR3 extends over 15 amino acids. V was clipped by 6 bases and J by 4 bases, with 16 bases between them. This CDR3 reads CASRLGPVRNQPQHF. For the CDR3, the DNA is TGTGCCAGCAGACTCGGACCGGTTAGGAATCAGCCCCAGCATTTT.

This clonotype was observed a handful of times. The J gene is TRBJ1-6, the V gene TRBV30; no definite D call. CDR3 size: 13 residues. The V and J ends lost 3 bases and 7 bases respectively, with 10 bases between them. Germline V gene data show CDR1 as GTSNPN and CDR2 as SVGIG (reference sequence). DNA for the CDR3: TGTGCCTGGAGGAGCCAGCTCAATTCACCCCTCCACTTT. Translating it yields CAWRSQLNSPLHF.

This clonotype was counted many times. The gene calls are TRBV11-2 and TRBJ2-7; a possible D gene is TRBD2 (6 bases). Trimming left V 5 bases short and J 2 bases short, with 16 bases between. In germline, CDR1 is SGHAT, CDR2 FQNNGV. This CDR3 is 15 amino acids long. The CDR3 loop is CASSRYLASAYEQYF. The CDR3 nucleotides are TGTGCCAGCAGCCGGTACCTAGCGAGTGCCTACGAGCAGTACTTC.

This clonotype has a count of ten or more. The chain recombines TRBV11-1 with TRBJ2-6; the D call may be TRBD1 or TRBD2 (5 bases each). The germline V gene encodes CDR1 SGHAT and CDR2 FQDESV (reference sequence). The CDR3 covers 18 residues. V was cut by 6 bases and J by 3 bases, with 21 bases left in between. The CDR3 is CASSYRTRRRVGANVLTF. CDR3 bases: TGTGCCAGCAGTTATCGGACACGAAGGCGGGTTGGGGCCAACGTCCTGACTTTC.

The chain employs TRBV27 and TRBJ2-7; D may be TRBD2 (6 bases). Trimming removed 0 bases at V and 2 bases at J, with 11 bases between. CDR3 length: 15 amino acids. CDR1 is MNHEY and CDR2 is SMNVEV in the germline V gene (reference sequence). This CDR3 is CASSLSSGYTYEQYF. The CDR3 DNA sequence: TGTGCCAGCAGTTTATCTAGCGGTTATACCTACGAGCAGTACTTC.

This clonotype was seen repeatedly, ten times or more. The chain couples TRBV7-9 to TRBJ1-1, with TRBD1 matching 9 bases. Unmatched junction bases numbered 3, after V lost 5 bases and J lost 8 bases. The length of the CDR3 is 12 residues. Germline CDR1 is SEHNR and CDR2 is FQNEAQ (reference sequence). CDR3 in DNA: TGTGCCAGCAGCCCTGGGACAGGGGAAGCTTTCTTT. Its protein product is CASSPGTGEAFF.

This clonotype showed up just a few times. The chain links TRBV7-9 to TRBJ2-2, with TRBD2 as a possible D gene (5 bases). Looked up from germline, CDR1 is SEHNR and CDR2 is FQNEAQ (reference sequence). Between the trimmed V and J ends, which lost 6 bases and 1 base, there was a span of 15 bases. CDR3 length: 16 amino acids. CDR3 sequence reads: CASSFPGNRNTGELFF. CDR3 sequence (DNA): TGTGCCAGCAGTTTTCCCGGGAACAGGAACACCGGGGAGCTGTTTTTT.

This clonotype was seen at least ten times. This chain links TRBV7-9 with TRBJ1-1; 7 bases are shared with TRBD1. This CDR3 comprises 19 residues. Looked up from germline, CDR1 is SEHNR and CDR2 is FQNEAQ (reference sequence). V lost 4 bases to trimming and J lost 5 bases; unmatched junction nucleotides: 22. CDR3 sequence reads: CASSSPPRQGGYRRTEAFF. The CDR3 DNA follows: TGTGCCAGCAGCTCCCCCCCCCGACAGGGAGGGTACCGGAGAACTGAAGCTTTCTTT.

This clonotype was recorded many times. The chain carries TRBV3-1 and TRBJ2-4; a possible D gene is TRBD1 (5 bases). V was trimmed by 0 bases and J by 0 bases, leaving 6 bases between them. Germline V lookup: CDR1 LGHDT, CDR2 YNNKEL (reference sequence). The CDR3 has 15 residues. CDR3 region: CASSQEGPAKNIQYF. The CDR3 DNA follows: TGTGCCAGCAGCCAAGAGGGGCCAGCCAAAAACATTCAGTACTTC. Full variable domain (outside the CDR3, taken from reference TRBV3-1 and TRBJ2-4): DTAVSQTPKYLVTQMGNDKSIKCEQNLGHDTMYWYKQDSKKFLKIMFSYNNKELIINETVPNRFSPKSPDKAHLNLHINSLELGDSAVYFCASSQEGPAKNIQYFGAGTRLSVL.

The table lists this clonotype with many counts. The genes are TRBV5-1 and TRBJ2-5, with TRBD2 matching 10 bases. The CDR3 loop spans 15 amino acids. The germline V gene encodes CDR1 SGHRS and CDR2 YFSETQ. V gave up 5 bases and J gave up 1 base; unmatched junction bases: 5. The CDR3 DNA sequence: TGCGCCAGCAGATCAACTAGCGGGACCCAAGAGACCCAGTACTTC. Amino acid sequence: CASRSTSGTQETQYF. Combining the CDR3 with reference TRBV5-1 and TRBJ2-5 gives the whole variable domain KAGVTQTPRYLIKTRGQQVTLSCSPISGHRSVSWYQQTPGQGLQFLFEYFSETQRNKGNFPGRFSGRQFSNSRSEMNVSTLELGDSALYLCASRSTSGTQETQYFGPGTRLLVL.

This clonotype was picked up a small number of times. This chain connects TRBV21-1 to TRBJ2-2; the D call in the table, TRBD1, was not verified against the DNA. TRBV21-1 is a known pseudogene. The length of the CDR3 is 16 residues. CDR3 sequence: CASSRKRGASTGELFF. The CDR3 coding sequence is TGTGCCAGCAGCAGGAAGAGGGGGGCGAGCACCGGGGAGCTGTTTTTT.

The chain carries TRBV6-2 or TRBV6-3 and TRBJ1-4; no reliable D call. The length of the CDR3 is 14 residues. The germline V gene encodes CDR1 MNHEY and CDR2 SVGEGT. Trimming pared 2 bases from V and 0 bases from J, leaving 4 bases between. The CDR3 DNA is TGTGCCAGCAGTTACGCCGCAACTAATGAAAAACTGTTTTTT. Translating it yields CASSYAATNEKLFF.

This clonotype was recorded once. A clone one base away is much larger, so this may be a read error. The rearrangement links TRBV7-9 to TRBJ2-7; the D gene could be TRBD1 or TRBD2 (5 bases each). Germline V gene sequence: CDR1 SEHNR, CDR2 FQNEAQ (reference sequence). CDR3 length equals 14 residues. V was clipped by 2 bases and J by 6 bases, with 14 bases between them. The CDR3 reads CASSLPARDLEQYF. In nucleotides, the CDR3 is TGTGCCAGCAGCTTACCTGCCAGGGACCTCGAGCAGTACTTC. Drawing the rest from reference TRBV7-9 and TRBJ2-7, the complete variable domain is DTGVSQNPRHKITKRGQNVTFRCDPISEHNRLYWYRQTLGQGPEFLTYFQNEAQLEKSRLLSDRFSAERPKGSFSTLEIQRTEQGDSAMYLCASSLPARDLEQYFGPGTRLTVT.